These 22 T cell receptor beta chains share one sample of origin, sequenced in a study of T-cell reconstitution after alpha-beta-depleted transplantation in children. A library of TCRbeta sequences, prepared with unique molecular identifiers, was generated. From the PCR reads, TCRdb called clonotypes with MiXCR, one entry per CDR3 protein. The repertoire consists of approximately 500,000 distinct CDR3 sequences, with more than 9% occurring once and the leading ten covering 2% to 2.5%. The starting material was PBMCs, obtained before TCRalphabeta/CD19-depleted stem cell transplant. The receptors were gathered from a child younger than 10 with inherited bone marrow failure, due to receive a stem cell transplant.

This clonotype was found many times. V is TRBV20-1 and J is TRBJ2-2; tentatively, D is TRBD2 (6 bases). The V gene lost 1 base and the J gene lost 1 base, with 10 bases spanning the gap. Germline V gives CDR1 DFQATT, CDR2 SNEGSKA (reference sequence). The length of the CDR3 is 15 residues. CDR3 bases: TGCAGTGCTAGAGTTCTAGCGAGGAACACCGGGGAGCTGTTTTTT. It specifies CSARVLARNTGELFF.

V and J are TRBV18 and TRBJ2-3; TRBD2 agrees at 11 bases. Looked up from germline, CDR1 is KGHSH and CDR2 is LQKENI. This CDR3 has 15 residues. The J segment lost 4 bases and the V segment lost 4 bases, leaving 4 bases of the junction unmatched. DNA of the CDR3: TGTGCCAGCTCACGTTCTAGCGGGAGGTCAGATACGCAGTATTTT. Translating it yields CASSRSSGRSDTQYF.

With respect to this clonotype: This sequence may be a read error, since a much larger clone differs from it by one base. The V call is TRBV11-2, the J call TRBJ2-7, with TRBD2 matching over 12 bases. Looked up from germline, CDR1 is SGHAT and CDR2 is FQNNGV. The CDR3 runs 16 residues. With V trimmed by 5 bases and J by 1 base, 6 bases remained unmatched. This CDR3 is CASSPTSGRFSYEQYF. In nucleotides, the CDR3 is TGTGCCAGCAGCCCTACTAGCGGGAGGTTTTCCTACGAGCAGTACTTC.

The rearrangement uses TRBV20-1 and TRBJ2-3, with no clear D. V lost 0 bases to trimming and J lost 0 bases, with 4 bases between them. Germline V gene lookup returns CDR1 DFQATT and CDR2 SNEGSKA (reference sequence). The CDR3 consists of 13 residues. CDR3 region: CSARESSTDTQYF. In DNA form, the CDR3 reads TGCAGTGCTAGAGAGTCTAGCACAGATACGCAGTATTTT.

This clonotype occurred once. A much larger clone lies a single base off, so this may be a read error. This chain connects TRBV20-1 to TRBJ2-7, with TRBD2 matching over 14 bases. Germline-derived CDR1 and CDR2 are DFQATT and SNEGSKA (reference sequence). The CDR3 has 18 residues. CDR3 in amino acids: CSAREDFGTSGRGHEHYF. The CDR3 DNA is TGCAGTGCTAGAGAAGATTTTGGGACTAGCGGGAGAGGCCACGAGCATTACTTC.

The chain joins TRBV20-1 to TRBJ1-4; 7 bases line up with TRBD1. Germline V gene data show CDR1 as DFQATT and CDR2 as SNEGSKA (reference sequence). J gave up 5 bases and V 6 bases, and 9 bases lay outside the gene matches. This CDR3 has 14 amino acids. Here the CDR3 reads CSAPATGRNEKLFF. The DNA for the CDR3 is TGCAGTGCCCCCGCGACAGGGCGGAATGAAAAACTGTTTTTT.

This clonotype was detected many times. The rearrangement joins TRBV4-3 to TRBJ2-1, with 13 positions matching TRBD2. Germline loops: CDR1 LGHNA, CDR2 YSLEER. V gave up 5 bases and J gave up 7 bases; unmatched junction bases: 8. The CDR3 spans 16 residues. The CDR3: CASSSQLAGGRNEQFF. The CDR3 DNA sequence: TGCGCCAGCAGCTCCCAACTAGCGGGAGGGAGGAATGAGCAGTTCTTC.

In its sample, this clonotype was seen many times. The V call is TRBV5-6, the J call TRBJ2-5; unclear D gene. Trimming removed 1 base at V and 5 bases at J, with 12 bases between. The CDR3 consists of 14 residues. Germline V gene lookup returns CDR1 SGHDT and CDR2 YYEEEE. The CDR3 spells CASSLLGRSETQYF. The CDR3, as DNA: TGTGCCAGCAGCTTGCTGGGTCGGAGTGAGACCCAGTACTTC.

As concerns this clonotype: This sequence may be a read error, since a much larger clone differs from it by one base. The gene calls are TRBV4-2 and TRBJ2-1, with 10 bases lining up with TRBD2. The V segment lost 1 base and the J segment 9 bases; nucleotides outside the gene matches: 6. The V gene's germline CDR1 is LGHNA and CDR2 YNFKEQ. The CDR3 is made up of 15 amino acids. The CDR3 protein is CASSQAFLAGVEQFF. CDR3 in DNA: TGTGCCAGCAGCCAAGCGTTCCTAGCGGGGGTTGAGCAGTTCTTC.

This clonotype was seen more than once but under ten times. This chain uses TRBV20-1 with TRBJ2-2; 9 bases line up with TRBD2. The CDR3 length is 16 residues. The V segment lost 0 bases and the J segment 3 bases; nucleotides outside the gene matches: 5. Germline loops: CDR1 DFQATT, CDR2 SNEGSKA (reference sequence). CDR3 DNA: TGCAGTGCTAGAGACCGCGGGAGGGCGGACACCGGGGAGCTGTTTTTT. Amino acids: CSARDRGRADTGELFF.

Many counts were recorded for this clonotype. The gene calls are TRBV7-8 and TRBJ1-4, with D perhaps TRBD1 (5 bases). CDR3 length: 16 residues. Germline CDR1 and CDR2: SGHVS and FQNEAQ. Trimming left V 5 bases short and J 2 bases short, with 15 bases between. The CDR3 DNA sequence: TGTGCCAGCAGCCGCCAAGGGGTGGATACTAATGAAAAACTGTTTTTT. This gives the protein CASSRQGVDTNEKLFF. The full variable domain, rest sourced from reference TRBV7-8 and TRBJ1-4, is GAGVSQSPRYKVAKRGQDVALRCDPISGHVSLFWYQQALGQGPEFLTYFQNEAQLDKSGLPSDRFFAERPEGSVSTLKIQRTQQEDSAVYLCASSRQGVDTNEKLFFGSGTQLSVL.

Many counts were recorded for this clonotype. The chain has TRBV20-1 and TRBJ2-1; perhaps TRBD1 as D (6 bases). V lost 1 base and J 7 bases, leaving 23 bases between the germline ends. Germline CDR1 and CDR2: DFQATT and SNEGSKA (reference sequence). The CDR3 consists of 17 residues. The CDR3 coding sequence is TGCAGTGCTAGAGGGGGGCCTCGAGGCAGTTTGAGAAATGAGCAGTTCTTC. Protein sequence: CSARGGPRGSLRNEQFF.

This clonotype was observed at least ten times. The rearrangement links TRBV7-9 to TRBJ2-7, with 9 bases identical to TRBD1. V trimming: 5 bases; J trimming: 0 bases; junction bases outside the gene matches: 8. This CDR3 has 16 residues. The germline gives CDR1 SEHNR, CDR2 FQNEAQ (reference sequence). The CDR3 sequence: CASSGRDRVSSYEQYF. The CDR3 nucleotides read TGTGCCAGCAGCGGCCGGGACAGGGTGAGCTCCTACGAGCAGTACTTC.

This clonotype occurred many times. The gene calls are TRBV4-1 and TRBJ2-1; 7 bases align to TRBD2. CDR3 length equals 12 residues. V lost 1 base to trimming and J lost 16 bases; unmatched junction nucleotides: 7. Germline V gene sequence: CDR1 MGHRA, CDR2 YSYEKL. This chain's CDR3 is CASSQGATSVFF. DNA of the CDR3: TGCGCCAGCAGCCAAGGGGCTACTAGCGTTTTCTTC.

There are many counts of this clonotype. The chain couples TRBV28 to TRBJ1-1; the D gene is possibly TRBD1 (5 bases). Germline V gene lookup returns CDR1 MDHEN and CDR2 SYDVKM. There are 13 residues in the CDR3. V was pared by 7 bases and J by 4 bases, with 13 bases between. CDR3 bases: TGTGCCAGCAATCAGGGCAGGGTCACTGAAGCTTTCTTT. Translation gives CASNQGRVTEAFF.

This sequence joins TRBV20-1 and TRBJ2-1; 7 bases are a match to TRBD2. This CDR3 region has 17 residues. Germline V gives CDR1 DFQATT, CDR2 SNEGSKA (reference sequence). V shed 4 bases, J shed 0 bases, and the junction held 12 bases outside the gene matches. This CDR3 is CSATPARGRGSYNEQFF. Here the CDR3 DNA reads TGCAGTGCTACACCTGCGAGAGGGAGGGGCTCCTACAATGAGCAGTTCTTC.

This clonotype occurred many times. CDR3 coding DNA: TGTGCCAGCAGGAGACAGGATTACAATGAGCAGTTCTTC. Protein sequence: CASRRQDYNEQFF. The chain recombines TRBV27 with TRBJ2-1; the D gene is possibly TRBD1 (6 bases). The CDR3 totals 13 residues. Germline CDR1 MNHEY, CDR2 SMNVEV (reference sequence). V gave up 6 bases and J gave up 4 bases, with 10 bases separating them.

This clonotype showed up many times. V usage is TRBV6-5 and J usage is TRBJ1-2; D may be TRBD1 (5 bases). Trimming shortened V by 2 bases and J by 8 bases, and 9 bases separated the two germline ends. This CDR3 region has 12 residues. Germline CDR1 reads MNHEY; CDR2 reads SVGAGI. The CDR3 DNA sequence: TGTGCCAGCAGTTACCGGGGGGAAGGCTACACCTTC. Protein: CASSYRGEGYTF.

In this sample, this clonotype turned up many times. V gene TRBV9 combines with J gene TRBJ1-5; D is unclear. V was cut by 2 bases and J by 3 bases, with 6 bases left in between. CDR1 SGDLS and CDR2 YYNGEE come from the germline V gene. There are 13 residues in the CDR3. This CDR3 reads CASSVDTNQPQHF. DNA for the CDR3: TGTGCCAGCAGCGTTGACACCAATCAGCCCCAGCATTTT.

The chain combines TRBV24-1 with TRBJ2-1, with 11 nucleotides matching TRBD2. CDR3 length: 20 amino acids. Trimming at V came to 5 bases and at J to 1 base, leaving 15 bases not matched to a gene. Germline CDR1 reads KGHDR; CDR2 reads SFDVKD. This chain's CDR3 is CATSGLTGTSGEGSYNEQFF. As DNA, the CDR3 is TGTGCCACCAGTGGTCTAACCGGGACTAGCGGCGAAGGGTCCTACAATGAGCAGTTCTTC.

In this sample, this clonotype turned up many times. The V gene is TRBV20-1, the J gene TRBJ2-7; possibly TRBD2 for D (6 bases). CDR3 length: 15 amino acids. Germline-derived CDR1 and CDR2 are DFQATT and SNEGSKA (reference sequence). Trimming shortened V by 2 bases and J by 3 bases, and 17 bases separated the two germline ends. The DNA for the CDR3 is TGCAGTGCTAGAAAGATGGGACTGTCTTACTACGAGCAGTACTTC. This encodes CSARKMGLSYYEQYF.

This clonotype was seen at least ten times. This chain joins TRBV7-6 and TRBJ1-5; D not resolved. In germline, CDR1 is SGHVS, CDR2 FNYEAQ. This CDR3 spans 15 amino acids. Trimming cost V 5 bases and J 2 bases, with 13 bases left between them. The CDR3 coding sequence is TGTGCCAGCAGCGCTACGGTTTTTGGCAATCAGCCCCAGCATTTT. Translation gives CASSATVFGNQPQHF. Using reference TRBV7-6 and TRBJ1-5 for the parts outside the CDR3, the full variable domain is GAGVSQSPRYKVTKRGQDVALRCDPISGHVSLYWYRQALGQGPEFLTYFNYEAQQDKSGLPNDRFSAERPEGSISTLTIQRTEQRDSAMYRCASSATVFGNQPQHFGDGTRLSIL.